The present T cell receptor (beta chain) was sequenced within a study of cytomegalovirus exposure and HLA in healthy donors. General observations from the study: Cytomegalovirus-associated status was assigned to approximately 160 TCR beta chains. In an earlier analysis, most TCR beta V segments were productive about 90% or about 30% of the time. Some highly shared sequence variants likely arose as a pipeline artifact.

This clone was seen once. Its matching antigen is unknown. CDR1 is MNHEY, CDR2 SVGAGI, per germline. V lost 8 bases, J lost 8 bases, and 15 bases lay in between. The CDR3 has 12 amino acids. The PCR contained 60 Vbeta and 13 Jbeta primers. Sequencing was performed with immunoSEQ multiplex PCR; in TCRdb, only in-frame clones are kept and a portion is missing. The data contain about 140,000 clones, roughly three quarters of them singletons. What was sequenced was PBMCs. The clonotype was recovered from a male donor in good health and CMV-seronegative. The chain employs TRBV6-5 and TRBJ1-2; TRBD1 might be the D (5 bases). CDR3 DNA sequence: TGTGCCAGCTGGCTAGGGGCTGGCGGCTACACCTTC. As protein: CASWLGAGGYTF.